This TCR beta chain emerged from a study of response to subunit inactivated influenza vaccine. Many counts were recorded for this clonotype. Its antigen remains unknown. This CDR3 has 20 residues. Losses at the gene ends were 0 bases for V and 1 base for J; bases not matched to a gene: 15. The germline CDR1 and CDR2 sequences are DFQATT and SNEGSKA (reference sequence). General study points: Authors suggested few new T cells are recruited by each seasonal influenza vaccination.

Using its own MiXCR run on the RT-PCR reads, TCRdb lists one record per CDR3 protein. Of 150,000 to 200,000 distinct CDR3 sequences listed, over 8.5% are singletons. The V gene is TRBV20-1, the J gene TRBJ2-3; 11 positions agree with TRBD2. This clonotype was obtained from a man in his fifties or sixties who received an inactivated influenza vaccine. The specimen comprised CD8+ T cells sorted from PBMCs, sampled around 25 months after vaccination. CDR3 sequence: CSARDHQGLNSGGGTDTQYF. The CDR3 DNA reads as TGCAGTGCTAGAGATCATCAGGGGCTCAATAGCGGGGGGGGCACAGATACGCAGTATTTT.